Below, 4 T cell receptor beta chains from the same sample are listed, as sequenced in a study of T cells in Graves' hyperthyroidism and ophthalmopathy. Amplified regions were TCR beta CDR3 sequences from RNA transcripts. In the first-round RT-PCR of the TCR CDR3, the HTBI primer set was used. MiXCR was run by TCRdb on the multiplex PCR reads, yielding one entry per CDR3 protein. This sample carries fewer than 900,000 distinct CDR3 sequences, about 15% of them seen once, and the ten largest clones take around 8.1%. Sequences were obtained from blood. The receptor set was obtained from a man between 18 and 29 years old with Graves' hyperthyroidism.

Regarding this clonotype: The CDR3 does not end in the conserved phenylalanine or tryptophan, so this is likely a read error. The chain employs TRBV7-9 and TRBJ2-7; D is ambiguous. The V end was cut by 5 bases, the J end by 3 bases, with 11 bases between. This CDR3 comprises 13 residues. CDR1 is SEHNR and CDR2 is FQNEAQ in the germline V gene (reference sequence). CDR3 protein: CASSPEQFYEQYS. The CDR3 region has the DNA TGTGCCAGCAGCCCGGAGCAGTTCTACGAGCAGTACTCC.

This rearrangement joins TRBV15 to TRBJ2-5; the D is unclear. The V gene lost 0 bases and the J gene lost 2 bases, with 4 bases spanning the gap. The germline gives CDR1 LNHNV, CDR2 YYDKDF (reference sequence). This CDR3 has 13 amino acids. The CDR3 nucleotides are TGTGCCACCAGCAGAGAACAACAAGAGACCCAGTACTTC. Translated: CATSREQQETQYF.

This clonotype came up many times. The chain uses TRBV7-8 and TRBJ2-1, with TRBD2 matching over 9 bases. Germline V gene lookup returns CDR1 SGHVS and CDR2 FQNEAQ. The V and J ends lost 5 bases and 3 bases, in that order; junction bases with no gene match: 20. The CDR3 runs 20 residues. The CDR3 region is CASSIGLKREVRPYYNEQFF. CDR3 in DNA: TGTGCCAGCAGCATCGGCTTGAAGCGGGAGGTTAGACCCTACTACAATGAGCAGTTCTTC.

At least ten counts were recorded for this clonotype. This rearrangement joins TRBV14 to TRBJ2-1; 7 nucleotides line up with TRBD2. This CDR3 is 16 amino acids long. CDR1 and CDR2 (germline): SGHDN, FVKESK. V was clipped by 4 bases and J by 4 bases; unmatched bases: 10. The CDR3 here is CASSPLVAGRYNEQFF. Written as DNA, the CDR3 is TGTGCCAGCAGCCCTCTAGTAGCGGGCCGATACAATGAGCAGTTCTTC.